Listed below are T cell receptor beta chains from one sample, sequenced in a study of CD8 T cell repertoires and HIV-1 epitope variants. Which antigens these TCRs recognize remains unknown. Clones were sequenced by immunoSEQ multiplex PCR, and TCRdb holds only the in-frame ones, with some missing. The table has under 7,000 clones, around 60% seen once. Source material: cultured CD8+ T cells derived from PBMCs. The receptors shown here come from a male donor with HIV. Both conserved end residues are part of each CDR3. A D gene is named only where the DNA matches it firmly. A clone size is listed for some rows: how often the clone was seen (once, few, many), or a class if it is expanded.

cdr3_nt: TGTGCCAGCAGCTTGGACCCAAACTACGAGCAGTACTTC
cdr3_aa: CASSLDPNYEQYF
clone_size: .
j_call: TRBJ2-7
v_call: TRBV7-2
d_call: .

cdr3_nt: TGCGCCAGCAGCCAAGATCGGACAGGGGGCTATGGCTACACCTTC
cdr3_aa: CASSQDRTGGYGYTF
clone_size: .
j_call: TRBJ1-2
v_call: TRBV4-1
d_call: TRBD1

cdr3_nt: TGTGCCAGCAGTTCCCCGACTATTTACAATGAGCAGTTCTTC
cdr3_aa: CASSSPTIYNEQFF
clone_size: few
j_call: TRBJ2-1
v_call: TRBV6-6
d_call: .

cdr3_nt: TGCGCCAGCAGCCCGGGGACAGATCCGAAACCTAGCACAGATACGCAGTATTTT
cdr3_aa: CASSPGTDPKPSTDTQYF
clone_size: .
j_call: TRBJ2-3
v_call: TRBV4-1
d_call: TRBD1

cdr3_nt: TGTGCCAGCAGCTCAGGAGCTACCTCTGGAAACACCATATATTTT
cdr3_aa: CASSSGATSGNTIYF
clone_size: few
j_call: TRBJ1-3
v_call: TRBV9
d_call: .

cdr3_nt: TGTGCCAGCAGCTCGGACAGGGGGCCAAGCACAGATACGCAGTATTTT
cdr3_aa: CASSSDRGPSTDTQYF
clone_size: once
j_call: TRBJ2-3
v_call: TRBV7-9
d_call: TRBD1

cdr3_nt: TGTGCCATCAGCGTCCCCCAGCGGGGGGGCACAGATACGCAGTATTTT
cdr3_aa: CAISVPQRGGTDTQYF
clone_size: .
j_call: TRBJ2-3
v_call: TRBV10-3
d_call: TRBD2

cdr3_nt: TGTGCCAGCAGCCCCGCGAACACCGGGGAGCTGTTTTTT
cdr3_aa: CASSPANTGELFF
clone_size: .
j_call: TRBJ2-2
v_call: TRBV5-4
d_call: .

cdr3_nt: TGTGCCAGCAGTTACGGGGGGGACAGGGGCCACAATGAGCAGTTCTTC
cdr3_aa: CASSYGGDRGHNEQFF
clone_size: .
j_call: TRBJ2-1
v_call: TRBV6-6
d_call: TRBD1

cdr3_nt: TGTGCCAGCAGCCCGGACAGGGGGTACGAGCAGTACTTC
cdr3_aa: CASSPDRGYEQYF
clone_size: few
j_call: TRBJ2-7
v_call: TRBV28
d_call: TRBD1

cdr3_nt: TGTGCCAGTACCACTCTGACAGGGGGCTCCTATAATTCACCCCTCCACTTT
cdr3_aa: CASTTLTGGSYNSPLHF
clone_size: .
j_call: TRBJ1-6
v_call: TRBV19
d_call: TRBD1

cdr3_nt: TGTGCCAGCAGCGACGGACAGGGGTTCGGGTCCTACGAGCAGTACTTC
cdr3_aa: CASSDGQGFGSYEQYF
clone_size: .
j_call: TRBJ2-7
v_call: TRBV11-2
d_call: TRBD1

cdr3_nt: TGTGCCAGCAGCTTCCCGAGGGGGCCGGTCGACGAGCAGTACTTC
cdr3_aa: CASSFPRGPVDEQYF
clone_size: .
j_call: TRBJ2-7
v_call: TRBV7-9
d_call: TRBD1

cdr3_nt: TGTGCCAGCAGCCAAGATCGGAAGCCCTGCAATGAGCAGTTCTTC
cdr3_aa: CASSQDRKPCNEQFF
clone_size: .
j_call: TRBJ2-1
v_call: TRBV14
d_call: .

cdr3_nt: TGTGCCAGCAGCTCCCCGCAGGGTTGGGATGGCTACACCTTC
cdr3_aa: CASSSPQGWDGYTF
clone_size: few
j_call: TRBJ1-2
v_call: TRBV5-6
d_call: .

cdr3_nt: TGTGCCTGGACCCCGACTAGCGGGGGGCGGGATACGCAGTATTTT
cdr3_aa: CAWTPTSGGRDTQYF
clone_size: .
j_call: TRBJ2-3
v_call: TRBV30
d_call: TRBD2

cdr3_nt: TGTGCCACCTCTAGCGGGGTGAACACCGGGGAGCTGTTTTTT
cdr3_aa: CATSSGVNTGELFF
clone_size: few
j_call: TRBJ2-2
v_call: TRBV6-1
d_call: TRBD2

cdr3_nt: TGTGCCACCAGCAGAGATGGGAATAGGGTGGATAACACCGGGGAGCTGTTTTTT
cdr3_aa: CATSRDGNRVDNTGELFF
clone_size: .
j_call: TRBJ2-2
v_call: TRBV15
d_call: .

cdr3_nt: TGTGCCAGCAGTTTCTGGCCTCTGTCTGACGGCTACACCTTC
cdr3_aa: CASSFWPLSDGYTF
clone_size: .
j_call: TRBJ1-2
v_call: TRBV27
d_call: .

cdr3_nt: TGTGCCAGCAGCTCCGATTTGACCGAACTGGGGACCGGGGAGCTGTTTTTT
cdr3_aa: CASSSDLTELGTGELFF
clone_size: .
j_call: TRBJ2-2
v_call: TRBV7-6
d_call: .

cdr3_nt: TGCAGCGTTGCGGGGACAGGGGCCACAGATACGCAGTATTTT
cdr3_aa: CSVAGTGATDTQYF
clone_size: .
j_call: TRBJ2-3
v_call: TRBV29-1
d_call: TRBD1

cdr3_nt: TGCGCCAGCAGCCGTGGGACAGGTAACGAGCAGTTCTTC
cdr3_aa: CASSRGTGNEQFF
clone_size: few
j_call: TRBJ2-1
v_call: TRBV5-1
d_call: TRBD1

cdr3_nt: TGCGCCAGCAGCCAAGATTGGGTACAAATCTATGGCTACACCTTC
cdr3_aa: CASSQDWVQIYGYTF
clone_size: .
j_call: TRBJ1-2
v_call: TRBV4-3
d_call: .

cdr3_nt: TGTGCCAGCAGCTTAATAGCGGAGAGCACAGATACGCAGTATTTT
cdr3_aa: CASSLIAESTDTQYF
clone_size: .
j_call: TRBJ2-3
v_call: TRBV7-3
d_call: .

cdr3_nt: TGTGCCAGCAGTGTCCTTAGGACTAGTAGCGCAGATACGCAGTATTTT
cdr3_aa: CASSVLRTSSADTQYF
clone_size: .
j_call: TRBJ2-3
v_call: TRBV2
d_call: TRBD2

cdr3_nt: TGCAGCGTTACCGGTGGGGCTTTCTACGAGCAGTACTTC
cdr3_aa: CSVTGGAFYEQYF
clone_size: .
j_call: TRBJ2-7
v_call: TRBV29-1
d_call: .

cdr3_nt: TGTGCCAGCAGCGATAATGTAGACAGGGGGACTGAAGCTTTCTTT
cdr3_aa: CASSDNVDRGTEAFF
clone_size: .
j_call: TRBJ1-1
v_call: TRBV25-1
d_call: TRBD1